This T cell receptor beta chain is from a study of shared clonotypes between healthy human individuals. Assay: immunoSEQ multiplex PCR; the TCRdb copy retains only in-frame clones and omits some. The sample contains over a million clones, 70% to 80% of which appear only once. Concerning this clone itself: The antigen is unknown.

The V gene's germline CDR1 is MNHEY and CDR2 SMNVEV (reference sequence). The CDR3 covers 15 residues. Trimming pared 3 bases from V and 0 bases from J, leaving 10 bases between. In the CD4+ fraction, cells were divided into CD45RA+ naive and CD45RA-negative memory subsets. The study's findings and limits: It was anticipated that sequencing depth would influence how many clonotypes donors shared.

The chain uses TRBV27 and TRBJ2-3, with D possibly matching TRBD2 (6 bases). The receptor was derived from a man between 18 and 29 years old in good health. Some clones in this sample may be carry-over from other donors' samples. Material for sequencing was memory CD4+ T cells from PBMCs. The subset: CD45RA-negative fraction. Written as DNA, the CDR3 is TGTGCCAGCAGTTTCTTAGCGGATAGCACAGATACGCAGTATTTT. Translation: CASSFLADSTDTQYF.